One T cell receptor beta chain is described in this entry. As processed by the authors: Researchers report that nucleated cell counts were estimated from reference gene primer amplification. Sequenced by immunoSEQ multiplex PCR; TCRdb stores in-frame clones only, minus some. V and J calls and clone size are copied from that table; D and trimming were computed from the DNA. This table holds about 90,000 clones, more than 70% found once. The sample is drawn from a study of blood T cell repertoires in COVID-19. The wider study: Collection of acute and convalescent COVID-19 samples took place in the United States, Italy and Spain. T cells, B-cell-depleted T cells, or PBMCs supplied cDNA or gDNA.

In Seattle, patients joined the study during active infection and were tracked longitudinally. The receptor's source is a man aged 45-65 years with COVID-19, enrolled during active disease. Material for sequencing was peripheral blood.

The CDR3 DNA reads as TGTGCCAGCAGCTTAGCGGATCACAGCCTCTATGGCTACACCTTC. This translates into CASSLADHSLYGYTF. J is TRBJ1-2 and V is TRBV11-2; D remains unclear. Trimming removed 1 base at V and 4 bases at J, with 13 bases between. Per the germline V gene, CDR1 is SGHAT and CDR2 is FQNNGV. The length of the CDR3 is 15 residues.